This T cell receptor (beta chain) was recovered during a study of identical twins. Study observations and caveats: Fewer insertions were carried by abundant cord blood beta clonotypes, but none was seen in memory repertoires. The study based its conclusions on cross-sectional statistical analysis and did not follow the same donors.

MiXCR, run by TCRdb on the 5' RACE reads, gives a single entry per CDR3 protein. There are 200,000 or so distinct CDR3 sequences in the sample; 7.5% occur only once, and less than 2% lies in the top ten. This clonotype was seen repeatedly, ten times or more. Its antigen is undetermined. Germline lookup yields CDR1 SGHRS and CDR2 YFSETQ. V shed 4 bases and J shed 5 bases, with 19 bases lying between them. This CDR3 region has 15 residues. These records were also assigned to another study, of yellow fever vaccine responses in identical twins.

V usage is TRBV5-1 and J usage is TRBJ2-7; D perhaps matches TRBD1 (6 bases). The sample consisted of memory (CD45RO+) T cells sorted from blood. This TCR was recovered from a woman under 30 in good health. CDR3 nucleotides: TGCGCCAGCAGCCTATCCGGTGCAGGGGTCCACGAGCAGTACTTC. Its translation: CASSLSGAGVHEQYF.